The present TCR beta chain was sequenced within a study of blood T cell repertoires in COVID-19. Study as a whole: Specimens from acute and convalescent COVID-19 originated in the United States, Italy and Spain.

In the original processing: Reference gene primer amplification yielded estimated nucleated cell counts. Here immunoSEQ multiplex PCR was the method, and the copy in TCRdb shows in-frame clones only, minus some. For V, J and clone size, that table is used; D and trimming come from the DNA. This table holds about 120,000 clones, approximately 80% found once. V lost 2 bases, J lost 1 base, and 12 bases lay in between. The CDR3 extends over 16 amino acids. Germline V gene lookup returns CDR1 SGHNT and CDR2 YYREEE (reference sequence). The genes are TRBV5-4 and TRBJ1-4; D is perhaps TRBD1 (5 bases). The TCR was taken from a woman in her 40s with acute or convalescent COVID-19. Material for sequencing was peripheral blood. The CDR3 sequence is CASSFGGQGTNEKLFF. CDR3 nucleotide sequence: TGTGCCAGCAGCTTCGGGGGTCAGGGAACTAATGAAAAACTGTTTTTT.